This T cell receptor (beta chain) was recorded in a study of T cell responses to AZD1222 COVID-19 vaccine. Study results and caveats: Mostly white British, mostly female donors; authors suggested clonal diversity may be underestimated. Repertoire sampling occurred only after the peak T cell response.

On this clone: The antigen is undetermined.

Germline V gene sequence: CDR1 SEHNR, CDR2 FQNEAQ (reference sequence). CDR3 length: 14 amino acids. Trimming cost V 5 bases and J 0 bases; bases outside gene matches: 1. Sequencing was performed with immunoSEQ multiplex PCR; in TCRdb, only in-frame clones are kept and a portion is missing. The sample carries approximately 110,000 clones, approximately 89% recorded once. This clonotype originated in an adult in good health. This chain connects TRBV7-9 to TRBJ2-7; 10 bases map to TRBD1. The sequencing here drew on peripheral blood, taken on day 0 of AZD1222 vaccination. CDR3 nucleotide sequence: TGTGCCAGCAGCCGGGACAGGGGCTCCTACGAGCAGTACTTC. Its translation is CASSRDRGSYEQYF.